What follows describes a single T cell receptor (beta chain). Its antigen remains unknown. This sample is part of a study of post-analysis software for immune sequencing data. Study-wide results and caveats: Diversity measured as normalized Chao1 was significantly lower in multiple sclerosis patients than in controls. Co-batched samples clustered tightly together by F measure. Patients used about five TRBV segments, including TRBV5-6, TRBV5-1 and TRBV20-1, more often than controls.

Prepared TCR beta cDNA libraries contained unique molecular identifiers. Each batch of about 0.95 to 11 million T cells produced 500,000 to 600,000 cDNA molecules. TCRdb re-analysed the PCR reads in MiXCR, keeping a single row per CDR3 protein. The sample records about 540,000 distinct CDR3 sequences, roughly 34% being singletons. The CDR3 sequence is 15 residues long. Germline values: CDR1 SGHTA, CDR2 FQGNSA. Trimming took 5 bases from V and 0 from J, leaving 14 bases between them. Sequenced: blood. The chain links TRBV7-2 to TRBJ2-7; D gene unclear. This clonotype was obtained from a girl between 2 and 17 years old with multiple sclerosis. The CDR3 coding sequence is TGTGCCAGCAGCCCAACCCTCTGGGACTCCTACGAGCAGTACTTC. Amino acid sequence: CASSPTLWDSYEQYF.